This T cell receptor (beta chain) was identified during a study of neoadjuvant nivolumab and ipilimumab in lung cancer. As for the study in general: Nivolumab 3 mg/kg was given days 1, 15 and 29, plus ipilimumab 1 mg/kg day 1 in combination. Overall study findings and caveats: Only a small number of samples underwent TCR sequencing. Higher pretherapy blood TCR richness went with higher resected-tumor richness.

On this clone itself: No antigen is known for it.

Assay used: immunoSEQ multiplex PCR; TCRdb lists only in-frame clones, some missing. Among 45,000 to 55,000 clones listed, around 88% were seen once. CDR1 and CDR2 (germline): SGDLS, YYNGEE. This CDR3 is 14 amino acids long. Losses at the gene ends were 3 bases for V and 3 bases for J; bases not matched to a gene: 6. Sequencing used blood, obtained before neoadjuvant nivolumab, alone or with ipilimumab. V and J are TRBV9 and TRBJ2-7; the match to TRBD1 covers 7 bases. This sequence was found in an adult with non-small cell lung cancer. Some clones in this sample may be carry-over from other donors' samples. The CDR3 region is CASSAGTESYEQYF. The CDR3 coding sequence is TGTGCCAGCAGCGCCGGGACAGAAAGCTACGAGCAGTACTTC. Full variable domain (rest looked up from reference TRBV9 and TRBJ2-7): DSGVTQTPKHLITATGQRVTLRCSPRSGDLSVYWYQQSLDQGLQFLIQYYNGEERAKGNILERFSAQQFPDLHSELNLSSLELGDSALYFCASSAGTESYEQYFGPGTRLTVT.